The present entry profiles one TCR beta chain with its context. TCR-alpha and TCR-beta chains were sequenced unpaired. TCRdb's table, derived via immunoSEQ multiplex PCR, lists solely in-frame clones and lacks some. The table has 55,000 to 60,000 clones, 70% to 90% seen once. After thawing and overnight rest, PBMC were stained with GMM-loaded CD1B tetramer, viability dye and anti-CD3 for sorting. CD1B tetramers were loaded with Rhodococcus equi-derived C32 glucose monomycolate. Each donor contributed about 100,000 sorted tetramer-negative cells. The data belong to a study of T cells in tuberculosis. Study context: CD1B tetramers identified T cells specific for mycobacterial lipid GMM.

The trim removed 7 bases at V and 6 bases at J, leaving 14 bases unmatched. The germline CDR1 and CDR2 sequences are SGHRS and YFSETQ. The CDR3 runs 15 residues. V gene TRBV5-1 combines with J gene TRBJ2-3, with 7 positions matching TRBD2. This receptor was taken from an adult woman with latent tuberculosis. Sequencing was carried out using CD1b-GMM tetramer-negative cells sorted from PBMCs. The CDR3 region has the DNA TGCGCCAGCGCCAGGTTAGCGGGCTCGGGGGATACGCAGTATTTT. Translation: CASARLAGSGDTQYF.